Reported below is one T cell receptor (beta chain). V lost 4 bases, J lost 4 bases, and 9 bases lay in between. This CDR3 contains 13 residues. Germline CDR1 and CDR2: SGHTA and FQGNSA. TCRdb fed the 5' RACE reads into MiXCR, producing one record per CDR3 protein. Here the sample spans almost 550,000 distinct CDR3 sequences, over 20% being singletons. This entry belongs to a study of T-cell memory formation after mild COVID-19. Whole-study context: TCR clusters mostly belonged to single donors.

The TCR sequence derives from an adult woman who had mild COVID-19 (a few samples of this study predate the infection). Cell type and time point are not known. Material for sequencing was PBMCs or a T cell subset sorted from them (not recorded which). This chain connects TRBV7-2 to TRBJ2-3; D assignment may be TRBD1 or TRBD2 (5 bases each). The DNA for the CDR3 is TGTGCCAGCAGCTCAGTGGGGGCAGATACGCAGTATTTT. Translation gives CASSSVGADTQYF.